This T cell receptor beta chain came from a study of blood T cell repertoires in COVID-19. TCRdb's copy holds only in-frame clones and misses some; the assay was immunoSEQ multiplex PCR. The table records tens of thousands of clones, approximately 85% of them present only once. The ends were cut back, 4 bases at V and 5 bases at J, with 14 bases in the middle. Germline loops: CDR1 PRHDT, CDR2 FYEKMQ (reference sequence). The CDR3 runs to 14 residues. Sequenced material: peripheral blood. The source of this sequence is a human donor in a cohort sampled during active COVID-19. The chain has TRBV13 and TRBJ2-5, with D possibly matching TRBD1 (6 bases). The CDR3 DNA is TGTGCCAGCAGCTCCCTACAGGGTACCGAGACCCAGTACTTC. Translating it yields CASSSLQGTETQYF.